Below, one T cell receptor beta chain is given with its context. Its antigen is currently unknown. CDR1 SGHAT and CDR2 FQNNGV come from the germline V gene. The CDR3 spans 17 residues. V lost 1 base and J lost 0; bases outside the gene matches: 7. Chemo-refractory metastatic non-small-cell lung cancer patients received focal radiation with ipilimumab CTLA-4 blockade. Repertoires were generated with immunoSEQ multiplex PCR, while TCRdb's copy carries only in-frame clones and drops some. The sample gives about 110,000 clones, 81% of which show up once; about 3.3% is in the top ten. The sample comes from a study of radiotherapy plus CTLA-4 blockade in lung cancer. Study summary: Disease control was seen in approximately 31% of patients, objective responses in roughly 17%. Study-wide findings and caveats: Response was reportedly best predicted by early blood T cell clone dynamics, with interferon-beta. In blood, TCR clones derived from the tumor expanded after radiotherapy plus ipilimumab.

The chain combines TRBV11-2 with TRBJ2-7; 9 bases align to TRBD2. The sample consisted of peripheral blood, taken from a patient treated with radiotherapy plus ipilimumab. This sequence was found in a human donor with non-small cell lung cancer that progressed on radiotherapy plus ipilimumab. Some clones in this sample may be carry-over from other donors' samples. The chain's CDR3 is CASSLVAGGPSSYEQYF. The CDR3 DNA reads TGTGCCAGCAGCTTAGTTGCGGGGGGGCCAAGCTCCTACGAGCAGTACTTC.